The 27 T cell receptor beta chains listed next were all sequenced from one sample in a study of T cells in Graves' hyperthyroidism and ophthalmopathy. RNA transcripts were the template for amplifying TCR beta CDR3 regions. The HTBI primer set served for first-round RT-PCR of the TCR CDR3. TCRdb used MiXCR to reprocess the multiplex PCR reads, holding one entry per CDR3 protein. Here the sample spans approximately 500,000 distinct CDR3 sequences, around 46% being singletons. The sample consisted of peripheral blood or thyroid tissue (not recorded which). Receptor source: a woman aged 18-29 years with Graves' hyperthyroidism.

In this sample, this clonotype turned up many times. This chain links TRBV9 with TRBJ2-7; TRBD2 agrees at 9 bases. With V trimmed by 2 bases and J by 2 bases, 5 bases remained unmatched. Germline values: CDR1 SGDLS, CDR2 YYNGEE. This CDR3 region has 15 residues. The chain's CDR3 is CASSVASGNPYEQYF. The CDR3 coding sequence is TGTGCCAGCAGCGTTGCTAGCGGGAACCCCTACGAGCAGTACTTC.

This clonotype was counted a single time. The J gene is TRBJ2-2, the V gene TRBV5-1, with 9 bases fitting TRBD1. Germline CDR1 reads SGHRS; CDR2 reads YFSETQ. The CDR3 is 19 residues long. The J segment lost 2 bases and the V segment lost 4 bases, leaving 15 bases of the junction unmatched. The CDR3 here is CASSTGQGVWAPNTGELFF. CDR3 in DNA: TGCGCCAGCAGCACGGGACAGGGTGTTTGGGCTCCAAACACCGGGGAGCTGTTTTTT.

About this clonotype: No conserved phenylalanine or tryptophan ends this CDR3, so it is likely a read error. This sequence joins TRBV10-3 and TRBJ2-7; 7 nucleotides align to TRBD1. Per germline, CDR1 ENHRY and CDR2 SYGVKD. This CDR3 region has 16 residues. The CDR3 DNA is TGTGCCAGCAGTGAGTTAGGGGGCGGCAGCTCCTACGAGCAGTACTAC. Its protein product is CASSELGGGSSYEQYY.

The chain recombines TRBV7-3 with TRBJ1-3; D not resolved. V lost 5 bases, J lost 4 bases, and 15 bases lay in between. The CDR3 covers 15 residues. CDR1 SGHTA and CDR2 FQGTGA come from the germline V gene. For the CDR3, the DNA is TGTGCCAGCAGCGTAGGACTAGCGGGAGGAAACACCATATATTTT. Translation gives CASSVGLAGGNTIYF.

This clonotype was found many times. This chain connects TRBV7-2 to TRBJ1-4; unclear D gene. V lost 2 bases and J 2 bases, leaving 3 bases between the germline ends. The CDR3 has 13 amino acids. In germline, CDR1 is SGHTA, CDR2 FQGNSA. CDR3 loop: CASSLTTNEKLFF. The CDR3 DNA is TGTGCCAGCAGCTTAACGACTAATGAAAAACTGTTTTTT.

The chain is built from TRBV7-9 and TRBJ2-5; the D gene is possibly TRBD1 (6 bases). The J call is in doubt because the DNA end fits TRBJ2-1 better. Germline V CDR1 and CDR2: SEHNR, FQNEAQ (reference sequence). This CDR3 is built from 14 residues. Written as DNA, the CDR3 is TGTGCCAGCAGCTTAGGCAGGGGATCCAATGAGCAGTTCTTC. Translating gives CASSLGRGSNEQFF.

The chain uses TRBV10-3 and TRBJ2-3, with a weak D call TRBD2 (6 bases). Germline V lookup: CDR1 ENHRY, CDR2 SYGVKD. V lost 5 bases and J 4 bases, leaving 13 bases between the germline ends. The CDR3 has 14 residues. The CDR3 bases are TGTGCCATCAGTTTAGCGGAGCCCCCAGATACGCAGTATTTT. It encodes CAISLAEPPDTQYF.

The chain links TRBV15 to TRBJ2-2; the D gene is possibly TRBD2 (6 bases). Trimming took 7 bases from V and 2 from J, leaving 17 bases between them. CDR1 and CDR2 (germline): LNHNV, YYDKDF (reference sequence). This CDR3 has 16 residues. Here the CDR3 reads CATKFGGRGNTGELFF. In DNA, the CDR3 is TGTGCCACCAAGTTCGGTGGGCGGGGAAACACCGGGGAGCTGTTTTTT. The full variable domain, its missing parts supplied by reference TRBV15 and TRBJ2-2, is DAMVIQNPRYQVTQFGKPVTLSCSQTLNHNVMYWYQQKSSQAPKLLFHYYDKDFNNEADTPDNFQSRRPNTSFCFLDIRSPGLGDTAMYLCATKFGGRGNTGELFFGEGSRLTVL.

The V and J genes are TRBV20-1 and TRBJ2-3; 10 bases are a match to TRBD2. Germline CDR1 is DFQATT and CDR2 is SNEGSKA (reference sequence). Trimming cost V 6 bases and J 2 bases; bases outside gene matches: 8. There are 15 residues in the CDR3. This chain's CDR3 is CSASGLAKITDTQYF. In nucleotides, the CDR3 is TGCAGTGCCTCGGGACTAGCGAAGATCACAGATACGCAGTATTTT.

This clonotype was recorded only once. This chain uses TRBV20-1 with TRBJ1-2, with 8 positions matching TRBD1. Germline values: CDR1 DFQATT, CDR2 SNEGSKA (reference sequence). CDR3 length: 13 amino acids. With V trimmed by 6 bases and J by 2 bases, 5 bases remained unmatched. Here the CDR3 reads CSAGQGGNYGYTF. CDR3 DNA: TGCAGTGCCGGACAGGGAGGGAACTATGGCTACACCTTC.

At least ten counts were recorded for this clonotype. The chain is built from TRBV7-3 and TRBJ1-6; D remains unclear. The CDR3 consists of 14 residues. The V end lost 2 bases, the J end lost 5 bases, and 7 bases lay between the germline ends. CDR1 and CDR2 (germline): SGHTA, FQGTGA. Here the CDR3 reads CASSLGLNNSPLHF. CDR3 nucleotides: TGTGCCAGCAGCTTAGGCCTGAATAATTCACCCCTCCACTTT.

V usage is TRBV7-2 and J usage is TRBJ2-7, with D possibly matching TRBD2 (5 bases). The CDR3 covers 14 residues. Germline CDR1 is SGHTA and CDR2 is FQGNSA. V was trimmed by 5 bases and J by 1 base, leaving 12 bases between them. DNA for the CDR3: TGTGCCAGCAGCCCGAGGGTGGGATCCTACGAGCAGTACTTC. Amino acids: CASSPRVGSYEQYF.

The table lists this clonotype with a count of one. V usage is TRBV15 and J usage is TRBJ2-7, with D perhaps TRBD2 (6 bases). The CDR3 has 17 residues. V lost 0 bases, J lost 0 bases, and 15 bases lay in between. CDR1 is LNHNV, CDR2 YYDKDF, per germline (reference sequence). CDR3 sequence reads: CATSRDPGTPSSYEQYF. For the CDR3, the DNA is TGTGCCACCAGCAGAGACCCCGGGACTCCAAGCTCCTACGAGCAGTACTTC. The full variable domain, rest sourced from reference TRBV15 and TRBJ2-7, is DAMVIQNPRYQVTQFGKPVTLSCSQTLNHNVMYWYQQKSSQAPKLLFHYYDKDFNNEADTPDNFQSRRPNTSFCFLDIRSPGLGDTAMYLCATSRDPGTPSSYEQYFGPGTRLTVT.

The chain links TRBV2 to TRBJ2-5, with a tentative D call TRBD1 (6 bases). Germline V lookup: CDR1 SNHLY, CDR2 FYNNEI. This CDR3 is built from 15 residues. The V and J ends lost 4 bases and 9 bases respectively, with 21 bases between them. The CDR3, as DNA: TGTGCCAGCAGTGGGGAGACAGGTGCTAATATGTCCCAGTACTTC. This translates into CASSGETGANMSQYF.

This clonotype was seen repeatedly, ten times or more. One base away lies a much larger clone, so this may be a sequencing read error. The chain links TRBV20-1 to TRBJ2-7; D not certain. The germline CDR1 and CDR2 sequences are DFQATT and SNEGSKA (reference sequence). The CDR3 is 11 amino acids. CDR3 region: CSAQPSYGQYF. The CDR3 nucleotides read TGCAGTGCTCAACCCAGCTACGGGCAGTACTTC.

The rearrangement uses TRBV20-1 and TRBJ1-2; D perhaps matches TRBD1 (6 bases). This CDR3 has 15 amino acids. Trimming left V 0 bases short and J 3 bases short, with 14 bases between. Germline CDR1 and CDR2: DFQATT and SNEGSKA (reference sequence). The CDR3: CSARDLEGGDYGYTF. For the CDR3, the DNA is TGCAGTGCTAGAGATTTGGAAGGGGGGGACTATGGCTACACCTTC.

The sample holds many counts of this clonotype. This chain uses TRBV7-9 with TRBJ2-2; TRBD2 matches at 7 bases. The junction had 10 bases not matched to a gene; V was cut back by 2 bases and J by 4 bases. The length of the CDR3 is 17 residues. Per the germline V gene, CDR1 is SEHNR and CDR2 is FQNEAQ (reference sequence). The CDR3 spells CASSLSLAARGTGELFF. The CDR3 bases are TGTGCCAGCAGCTTAAGCCTAGCGGCGCGAGGCACCGGGGAGCTGTTTTTT.

A remark on this clonotype: The CDR3 does not close with the conserved phenylalanine or tryptophan, likely indicating a read error. No DNA is shown, since the ends of the CDR3 on it are uncertain; the CDR3 is the one TCRdb lists. The V call is TRBV24-1, the J call TRBJ2-7; the table calls TRBD2, which could not be checked here. Both ends counted, the CDR3 spans 12 residues. The germline V gene encodes CDR1 KGHDR and CDR2 SFDVKD. CDR3 residues: CATSSGSYVQNT.

The chain employs TRBV19 and TRBJ2-1; 7 bases map to TRBD2. The CDR3 length is 16 residues. CDR1 LNHDA and CDR2 SQIVND come from the germline V gene (reference sequence). Trimming took 6 bases from V and 2 from J; bases not matched to a gene: 10. CDR3 sequence reads: CASRGPAGTTYNEQFF. The CDR3, as DNA: TGTGCCAGTAGAGGTCCAGCGGGGACGACCTACAATGAGCAGTTCTTC.

This clonotype appeared many times. This sequence joins TRBV20-1 and TRBJ1-2; 9 bases map to TRBD1. J lost 3 bases, V lost 3 bases, and 11 bases had no gene match. The CDR3 has 16 residues. Germline CDR1 is DFQATT and CDR2 is SNEGSKA (reference sequence). CDR3 sequence reads: CSARSPGQGTYYGYTF. CDR3 nucleotide sequence: TGCAGTGCTAGGTCACCGGGACAGGGAACCTACTATGGCTACACCTTC.

The rearrangement uses TRBV20-1 and TRBJ1-5; D is unclear. V was cut by 0 bases and J by 11 bases, with 17 bases left in between. The CDR3 has 14 residues. Per the germline V gene, CDR1 is DFQATT and CDR2 is SNEGSKA (reference sequence). The CDR3 region is CSARDEDGTETQHF. CDR3 DNA sequence: TGCAGTGCTAGAGATGAGGACGGAACCGAGACCCAGCATTTT.

In regard to this clonotype: It may be a read error: a sequence one base away is much more abundant. V and J are TRBV6-1 and TRBJ2-6; possible D gene TRBD1, 6 bases. Trimming pared 5 bases from V and 0 bases from J, leaving 11 bases between. This CDR3 is built from 16 residues. Germline V gene lookup returns CDR1 MNHNS and CDR2 SASEGT. In DNA, the CDR3 is TGTGCCAGCAGTCTCCACAGGGCCTCTGGGGCCAACGTCCTGACTTTC. Protein product: CASSLHRASGANVLTF.

To note about this clonotype: A much larger clone lies one base from this, so it may be a read error. The chain joins TRBV7-2 to TRBJ2-5; the match to TRBD2 covers 12 bases. The CDR3 is 16 residues long. CDR1 and CDR2 from the germline V gene are SGHTA and FQGNSA. V lost 4 bases, J lost 6 bases, and 9 bases stayed unmatched. CDR3 loop: CASSYLAGGPRKTQYF. As DNA, the CDR3 is TGTGCCAGCAGCTACCTAGCGGGAGGGCCTAGGAAGACCCAGTACTTC.

This clonotype was detected many times. V gene TRBV11-2 combines with J gene TRBJ2-7; the D gene could be TRBD1 or TRBD2 (5 bases each). Per germline, CDR1 SGHAT and CDR2 FQNNGV. The CDR3 is 14 amino acids. Trimming stripped 5 bases from V and 0 bases from J, with 11 bases between. The CDR3 nucleotides read TGTGCCAGCAGCCACGGGGCCTCCTCCTACGAGCAGTACTTC. Translated, it gives CASSHGASSYEQYF.

This clonotype was recorded many times. V is TRBV7-8 and J is TRBJ2-5; 9 bases fit TRBD2. The junction had 6 bases not matched to a gene; V was cut back by 5 bases and J by 5 bases. Per germline, CDR1 SGHVS and CDR2 FQNEAQ. The CDR3 has 14 amino acids. The CDR3 nucleotides read TGTGCCAGCAGCCCGCGGGAGGGCCAGGAGACCCAGTACTTC. This sequence encodes CASSPREGQETQYF.

The chain uses TRBV6-1 and TRBJ2-5; 12 nucleotides agree with TRBD1. The CDR3 is 19 amino acids. The V and J ends lost 6 bases and 3 bases, in that order; junction bases with no gene match: 17. CDR1 and CDR2 from the germline V gene are MNHNS and SASEGT. The CDR3 protein is CASSQDSRRDRGREETQYF. In DNA, the CDR3 is TGTGCCAGCAGCCAAGATTCTCGGCGGGACAGGGGGCGTGAAGAGACCCAGTACTTC.

In its sample, this clonotype was seen many times. This chain joins TRBV20-1 and TRBJ2-7, with D possibly being TRBD1 (6 bases). CDR1 DFQATT and CDR2 SNEGSKA come from the germline V gene (reference sequence). This CDR3 is 15 amino acids long. The V and J ends lost 0 bases and 0 bases respectively, with 12 bases between them. The CDR3 bases are TGCAGTGCTAGAGAAACAGGGCCTTCCTCCTACGAGCAGTACTTC. Translating it yields CSARETGPSSYEQYF.